The present TCR beta chain was sequenced within a study of CD8+CD57+ T cells in acquired aplastic anemia. About the research overall: Some 10 million reads were obtained on average for healthy donor CD4+ cells.

Genomic DNA was employed as the template in profiling TCR beta VDJ and CDR3. TCRdb re-called the reads through MiXCR, storing one row per CDR3 protein. The table shows about 100,000 distinct CDR3 sequences, with 50% to 65% occurring only once. Broader study findings: Found in both controls and patients were around 31 CD8+ CDR3 sequences. Controls and patients did not differ significantly in CD8+ Simpson's diversity.

Regarding this clonotype: The antigen is undetermined.

The sequence came from a human donor in good health, serving as a control. Specimen: sorted CD4+, CD8+, or CD8+CD57+ T cells (not recorded which) from PBMCs.

The CDR3 DNA follows: TGCAGCGTTGAAGGTGGACAGGGCCGCTATGGCTACACCTTC. It codes for CSVEGGQGRYGYTF. This chain uses TRBV29-1 with TRBJ1-2; 8 nucleotides line up with TRBD1. The CDR3 consists of 14 residues. Unmatched junction bases numbered 5, after V lost 1 base and J lost 4 bases. CDR1 and CDR2 from the germline V gene are SQVTM and ANQGSEA.